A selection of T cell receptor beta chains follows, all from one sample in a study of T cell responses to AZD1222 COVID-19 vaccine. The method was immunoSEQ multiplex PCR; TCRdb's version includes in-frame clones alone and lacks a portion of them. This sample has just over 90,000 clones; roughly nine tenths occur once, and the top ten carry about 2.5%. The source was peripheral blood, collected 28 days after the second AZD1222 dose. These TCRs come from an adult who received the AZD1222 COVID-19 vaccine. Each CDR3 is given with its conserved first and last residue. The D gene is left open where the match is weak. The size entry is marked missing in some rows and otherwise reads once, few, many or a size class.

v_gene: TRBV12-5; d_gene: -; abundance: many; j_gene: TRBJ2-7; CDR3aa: CASGSSWYEQYF; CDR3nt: TGTGCTAGTGGTTCCAGTTGGTACGAGCAGTACTTC
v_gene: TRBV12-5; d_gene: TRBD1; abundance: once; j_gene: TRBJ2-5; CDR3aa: CASGSQGFREETQYF; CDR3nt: TGTGCTAGTGGCTCACAGGGGTTTCGGGAAGAGACCCAGTACTTC
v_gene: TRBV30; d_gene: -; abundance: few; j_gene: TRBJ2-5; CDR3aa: CAWSVGVTGLTETQYF; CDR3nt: TGTGCCTGGAGTGTAGGGGTTACTGGACTAACGGAGACCCAGTACTTC
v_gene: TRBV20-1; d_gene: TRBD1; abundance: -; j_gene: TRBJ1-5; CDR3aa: CSASTTGTGIQPQHF; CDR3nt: TGCAGTGCTAGTACAACCGGGACAGGGATCCAGCCCCAGCATTTT
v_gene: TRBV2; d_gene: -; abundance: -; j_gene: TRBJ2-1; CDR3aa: CASNTFSYNEQFF; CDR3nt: TGTGCCAGCAATACGTTCTCCTACAATGAGCAGTTCTTC
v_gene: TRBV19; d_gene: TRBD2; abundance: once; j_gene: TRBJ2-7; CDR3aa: CASSRTSGSSYEQYF; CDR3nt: TGTGCCAGTAGTCGGACTAGCGGGAGTTCCTACGAGCAGTACTTC
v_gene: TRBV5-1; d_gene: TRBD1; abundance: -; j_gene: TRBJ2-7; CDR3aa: CASSLEGAREQYF; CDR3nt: TGCGCCAGCAGCTTGGAGGGGGCACGGGAGCAGTACTTC
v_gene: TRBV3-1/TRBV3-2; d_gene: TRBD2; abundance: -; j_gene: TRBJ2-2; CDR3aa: CASSQEFGEGGELFF; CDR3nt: TGTGCCAGCAGCCAAGAATTTGGGGAGGGCGGGGAGCTGTTTTTT
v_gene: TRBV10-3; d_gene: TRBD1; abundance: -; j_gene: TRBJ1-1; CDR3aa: CAITTGTGATEAFF; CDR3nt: TGTGCCATCACCACCGGGACAGGGGCCACTGAAGCTTTCTTT
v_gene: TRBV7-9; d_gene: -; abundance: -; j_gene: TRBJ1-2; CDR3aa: CASSSGHTINYGYTF; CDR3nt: TGTGCCAGCAGCTCGGGACATACAATTAACTATGGCTACACCTTC